This T cell receptor beta chain comes out of a study of T-cell memory formation after mild COVID-19. Study-level results: Those CD4+ clones that contracted were mainly in CM and EM (CD8+ ones in EMRA). Day 15 to 85 contracting clones showed balanced CD4/CD8; day 15 to 37 expanders favored CD4+.

5'RACE, which relied on constant-segment primers, yielded TCR alpha and TCR beta cDNA libraries carrying sample barcodes and UMIs. In TCRdb, the 5' RACE reads were re-called with MiXCR into one record per CDR3 protein. The data show about 400,000 distinct CDR3 sequences, with 23% seen just once and around 13% held by the top ten. Germline V gene sequence: CDR1 KGHDR, CDR2 SFDVKD. The CDR3 length is 15 residues. The V gene end was trimmed by 6 bases and the J gene end by 1 base; junction bases not matched to a gene: 4. Details on this clonotype: Its specificity is unknown.

Sequencing was performed on PBMCs or a T cell subset sorted from them (not recorded which). The chain carries TRBV24-1 and TRBJ2-3, with 9 bases fitting TRBD1. The receptor comes from an adult woman who had mild COVID-19 (a few samples of this study predate the infection). Cell type and time point are not known. This CDR3 reads CATSTRDRGTDTQYF. As DNA, the CDR3 is TGTGCCACCAGTACCCGGGACAGGGGCACAGATACGCAGTATTTT.